This T cell receptor beta chain was found in a study of control samples from healthy donors and cancer patients. The method was immunoSEQ multiplex PCR; TCRdb's version includes in-frame clones alone and lacks a portion of them. The profile covers about 90,000 clones, with over 90% appearing a single time and approximately 1.5% taken by the ten largest. This clone was counted a few times. The TCR sequence derives from a young woman in good health. Material: blood.

The DNA for the CDR3 is TGTGCCAGCAGCGCCCGGGACAGAAACACCATATATTTT. Encoded protein: CASSARDRNTIYF. V and J are TRBV9 and TRBJ1-3; TRBD1 might be the D (6 bases). The V end lost 3 bases, the J end lost 5 bases, and 9 bases lay between the germline ends. This CDR3 contains 13 residues. From germline, CDR1 is SGDLS and CDR2 YYNGEE. Filled out from reference TRBV9 and TRBJ1-3, the complete variable domain reads DSGVTQTPKHLITATGQRVTLRCSPRSGDLSVYWYQQSLDQGLQFLIQYYNGEERAKGNILERFSAQQFPDLHSELNLSSLELGDSALYFCASSARDRNTIYFGEGSWLTVV.